What follows describes a single T cell receptor (beta chain). Only one count was recorded for this clone. The antigen it recognizes is unknown. Base-call qualities are not available, and no considerably larger clone is one nucleotide away. The entry originates in a study of blood T cell repertoires in COVID-19 (dated by TCRdb to about 2020). As for the study more broadly: Collaborator samples came from the United States, Italy and Spain and covered acute and convalescent phases of COVID-19. Sample metadata almost always included a de-identified subject ID, COVID-19 status, age in years and sex. Subjects who had been exposed to COVID-19, were actively infected with it, or had recovered from it provided the deeply sampled blood TCRbeta repertoires that made up the dataset. Samples were obtained from the ongoing ImmuneRACE study (first 160 participants) and from some 1,200 subjects provided by 6 global collaborators. A freely available public database, intended as a resource for researchers studying the immune response to SARS-CoV-2, is where the repertoires were released. Where HLA class I and class II types were available, the types were taken from metadata supplied by the sample provider, not from assay-based typing. The prospective study material was composed of cDNA or gDNA derived from T cells, B-cell-depleted T cells, or PBMCs. General findings and caveats noted by the study authors: Clinical and demographic metadata were provided uncurated, with the amount varying by source and participant.

The immunoSEQ Assay, a bias-controlled multiplex PCR, was used to amplify TCRbeta CDR3 regions from genomic DNA. The source study handled its data this way. Nucleated cell counts per sample were estimated from amplification of reference gene primers within the assay. To quantify the absolute abundance of each unique TCRbeta CDR3 rearrangement, sequence reads were collapsed and filtered. For each sample, productive Simpson clonality was calculated as the square root of Simpson's diversity index across productive rearrangements. The source is immuneACCESS, and TCRdb retained only in-frame sequences with V and J called. Part of the clones is not carried over; for the studies checked, unresolved V genes explain less than half of this, and the remainder is unexplained. V and J calls and clone size are those listed in that table; D and trimming were worked out from the DNA. Present in this sample are more than 200,000 clones, 80% to 85% of which were seen just once. The ten most abundant clones make up under 5% of the sample.

The collaborating institutions used their own protocols to collect whole blood in K2EDTA tubes. Collaborator samples were shipped for TCRbeta analysis as frozen whole blood, isolated PBMCs, or DNA extracted from either sample type. Sample: peripheral blood. The TCR comes from a man between 60 and 70 years old with acute or convalescent COVID-19.

Here the CDR3 is given as CASSLVSGVTEAFF. The sequenced DNA: TGCGCCAGCAGCTTGGTTTCAGGGGTGACTGAAGCTTTCTTT. The chain is encoded by TRBV5-1 joined to TRBJ1-1, with a weak D call of TRBD1 (6 bases match). From the cysteine through the phenylalanine, the CDR3 covers 14 amino acids. The entry retains the CDR3 DNA only, 42 bases that are in frame from base 1. V drops 0 bases and J drops 5 bases, leaving 11 bases in between. Per the germline V gene, SGHRS is the CDR1 and YFSETQ is the CDR2.